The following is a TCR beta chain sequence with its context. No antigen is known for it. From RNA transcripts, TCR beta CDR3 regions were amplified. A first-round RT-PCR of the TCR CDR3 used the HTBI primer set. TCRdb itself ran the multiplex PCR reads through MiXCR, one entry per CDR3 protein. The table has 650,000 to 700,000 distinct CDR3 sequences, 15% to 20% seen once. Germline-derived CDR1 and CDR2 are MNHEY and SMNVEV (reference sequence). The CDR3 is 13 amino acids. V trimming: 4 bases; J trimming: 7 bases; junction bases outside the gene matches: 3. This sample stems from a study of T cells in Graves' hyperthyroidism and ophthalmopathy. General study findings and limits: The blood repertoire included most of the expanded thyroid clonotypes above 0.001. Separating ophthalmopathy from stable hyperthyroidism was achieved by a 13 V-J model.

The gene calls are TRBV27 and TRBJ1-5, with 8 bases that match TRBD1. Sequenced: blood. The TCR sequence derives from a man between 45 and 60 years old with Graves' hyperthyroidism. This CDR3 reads CASSSWTGQPQHF. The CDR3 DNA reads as TGTGCCAGCAGTTCCTGGACAGGGCAGCCCCAGCATTTT.